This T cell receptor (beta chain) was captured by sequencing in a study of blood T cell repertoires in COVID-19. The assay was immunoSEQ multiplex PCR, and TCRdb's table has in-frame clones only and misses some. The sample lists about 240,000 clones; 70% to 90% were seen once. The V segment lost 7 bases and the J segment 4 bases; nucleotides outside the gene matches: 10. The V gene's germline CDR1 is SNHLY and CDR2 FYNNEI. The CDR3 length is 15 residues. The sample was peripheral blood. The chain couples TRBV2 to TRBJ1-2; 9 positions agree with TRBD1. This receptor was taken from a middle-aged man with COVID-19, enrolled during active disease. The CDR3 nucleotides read TGTGCCAGCACGCCAGGCGGACAGGGGTCCTATGGCTACACCTTC. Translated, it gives CASTPGGQGSYGYTF.